The 28 T cell receptor beta chains below all came from one sample that was sequenced in a study of PD-L1 blockade in urothelial cancer (dated 2017 in TCRdb). The time point label on this specimen signifies: peripheral blood 6 weeks after treatment start. Library prep was done by the immunoSEQ multiplex PCR assay. Imported from immuneACCESS, the table was reduced by TCRdb to in-frame sequences with V and J called. These copies leave out some clones; in studies compared against another copy, an unresolved V gene accounts for under half, and the cause of the remainder is not known. The sample yields around 49,000 clones; 70% to 90% were counted once. The ten largest clones represent 2.4% of the sample. The sequences come from PBMCs, collected around atezolizumab (anti-PD-L1) treatment. Source of these receptors: a man aged 55-75 years with urothelial cancer.

This clone occurred once. This CDR3 reads CASSDFRTSANEQFF. The DNA for the CDR3 is TGTGCCAGCAGTGATTTCAGGACTAGCGCCAATGAGCAGTTCTTC. The chain links TRBV6-4 to TRBJ2-1; 9 bases align to TRBD2. The CDR3 is 15 amino acids. With 3 bases clipped from V and 6 bases from J, the junction kept 6 bases outside the gene matches. From germline, CDR1 is MRHNA and CDR2 SNTAGT.

The chain couples TRBV28 to TRBJ2-1; TRBD2 aligns across 10 bases. The V and J ends lost 6 bases and 7 bases, in that order; junction bases with no gene match: 9. Germline CDR1 and CDR2: MDHEN and SYDVKM. This CDR3 spans 15 amino acids. CDR3 nucleotides: TGTGCCAGCAGCCCGCTAGCGGGAGTATGGAATGAGCAGTTCTTC. Translated: CASSPLAGVWNEQFF. Full variable domain (rest looked up from reference TRBV28 and TRBJ2-1): DVKVTQSSRYLVKRTGEKVFLECVQDMDHENMFWYRQDPGLGLRLIYFSYDVKMKEKGDIPEGYSVSREKKERFSLILESASTNQTSMYLCASSPLAGVWNEQFFGPGTRLTVL.

The chain uses TRBV11-2 and TRBJ1-1, with D perhaps TRBD1 (5 bases). CDR1 is SGHAT and CDR2 is FQNNGV in the germline V gene. With 2 bases removed from V and 11 bases from J, the gap between germline ends came to 12 bases. The CDR3 contains 12 residues. The CDR3 DNA reads as TGTGCCAGCAGCTTAAGCAGGGTTGATGCTTTCTTT. The encoded protein is CASSLSRVDAFF.

The genes are TRBV18 and TRBJ2-3; 11 nucleotides align to TRBD1. The length of the CDR3 is 18 residues. Germline CDR1 reads KGHSH; CDR2 reads LQKENI. V was clipped by 5 bases and J by 0 bases; unmatched bases: 10. The CDR3 protein is CASSASGTGGASTDTQYF. The CDR3 DNA is TGTGCCAGCTCAGCCTCCGGGACAGGGGGGGCTAGCACAGATACGCAGTATTTT.

The chain combines TRBV6-1 with TRBJ1-2, with D perhaps matching TRBD1 (6 bases). This CDR3 comprises 14 residues. Germline V lookup: CDR1 MNHNS, CDR2 SASEGT. V was shortened by 3 bases and J by 4 bases, with 12 bases between the two germline ends. The CDR3 loop is CASSDGGAGYGYTF. DNA for the CDR3: TGTGCCAGCAGTGATGGGGGGGCTGGCTATGGCTACACCTTC.

This clone was detected only a few times. CDR3 loop: CASSSLDREGPGYTF. CDR3 nucleotide sequence: TGTGCCAGCAGCTCCCTGGACAGGGAAGGGCCTGGCTACACCTTC. The chain links TRBV11-2 to TRBJ1-2; 8 bases line up with TRBD1. The CDR3 has 15 residues. V was pared by 4 bases and J by 7 bases, with 11 bases of the junction left unmatched. Per germline, CDR1 SGHAT and CDR2 FQNNGV.

The chain has TRBV5-1 and TRBJ2-7; 9 bases are a match to TRBD2. After removal of 7 bases from V and 5 bases from J, the junction contained 7 bases not matched to a gene. CDR1 SGHRS and CDR2 YFSETQ come from the germline V gene. The CDR3 spans 13 residues. CDR3 sequence: CASLKVAGDEQYF. In DNA form, the CDR3 reads TGCGCCAGCCTTAAGGTAGCGGGAGACGAGCAGTACTTC.

The genes are TRBV7-2 and TRBJ2-5, with TRBD2 identical over 14 bases. This CDR3 comprises 18 residues. Germline CDR1 SGHTA, CDR2 FQGNSA. J gave up 7 bases and V 5 bases, and 15 bases lay outside the gene matches. Written as DNA, the CDR3 is TGTGCCAGCAGCCTTGGGACTAGCGGGAGCGGGGGGATGGGGACCCAGTACTTC. This translates into CASSLGTSGSGGMGTQYF.

The V and J genes are TRBV7-2 and TRBJ2-1; 8 positions match TRBD2. In germline, CDR1 is SGHTA, CDR2 FQGNSA. V lost 4 bases, J lost 7 bases, and 6 bases stayed unmatched. This CDR3 is built from 14 residues. The CDR3 spells CASSSSGRKNEQFF. CDR3 bases: TGTGCCAGCAGCTCCAGCGGGAGAAAGAATGAGCAGTTCTTC.

The chain recombines TRBV7-9 with TRBJ2-1; 12 nucleotides line up with TRBD1. V shed 4 bases and J 5 bases; nucleotides not matched to a gene: 6. This CDR3 has 16 residues. The germline V gene has CDR1 SEHNR and CDR2 FQNEAQ (reference sequence). Here the CDR3 DNA reads TGTGCCAGCAGCTGGTTGGGGACAGGGGGCAACAATGAGCAGTTCTTC. Residues: CASSWLGTGGNNEQFF. The full variable domain, with the rest looked up from reference TRBV7-9 and TRBJ2-1, is DTGVSQNPRHKITKRGQNVTFRCDPISEHNRLYWYRQTLGQGPEFLTYFQNEAQLEKSRLLSDRFSAERPKGSFSTLEIQRTEQGDSAMYLCASSWLGTGGNNEQFFGPGTRLTVL.

The gene calls are TRBV5-4 and TRBJ1-6; TRBD1 aligns across 7 bases. V shed 4 bases and J 7 bases; nucleotides not matched to a gene: 8. The length of the CDR3 is 15 residues. Per germline, CDR1 SGHNT and CDR2 YYREEE (reference sequence). CDR3 sequence reads: CASSARTGQNSPLHF. CDR3 sequence (DNA): TGTGCCAGCAGCGCCCGGACAGGACAAAATTCACCCCTCCACTTT.

This clone was counted once. The sample contains more than one DNA sequence encoding this CDR3. The rearrangement joins TRBV10-3 to TRBJ1-1; D possibly corresponds to TRBD1 (5 bases). The CDR3 spans 14 residues. The V end was cut by 1 base, the J end by 3 bases, with 9 bases between. Looked up from germline, CDR1 is ENHRY and CDR2 is SYGVKD. The CDR3: CAISEWSGDTEAFF. CDR3 coding DNA: TGTGCCATCAGTGAGTGGTCGGGGGACACTGAAGCTTTCTTT.

The chain is built from TRBV11-2 and TRBJ2-3; 9 nucleotides agree with TRBD1. CDR3 size: 16 residues. J lost 4 bases, V lost 3 bases, and 8 bases had no gene match. Germline V CDR1 and CDR2: SGHAT, FQNNGV. The CDR3 sequence is CASSFGQGRLSDTQYF. The CDR3 DNA follows: TGTGCCAGCAGCTTCGGACAGGGGAGATTGTCAGATACGCAGTATTTT.

The genes are TRBV5-1 and TRBJ1-3, with 7 bases matching TRBD1. Germline lookup yields CDR1 SGHRS and CDR2 YFSETQ. Unmatched junction bases numbered 11, after V lost 5 bases and J lost 3 bases. CDR3 length: 16 amino acids. For the CDR3, the DNA is TGCGCCAGCAGTAAGACAGGGCACACGCTTGGAAACACCATATATTTT. The encoded protein is CASSKTGHTLGNTIYF.

The chain joins TRBV4-3 to TRBJ2-2, with 9 bases identical to TRBD2. Germline V gene data show CDR1 as LGHNA and CDR2 as YSLEER. V was pared by 4 bases and J by 3 bases, with 9 bases of the junction left unmatched. The CDR3 runs 17 residues. The CDR3 region has the DNA TGCGCCAGCAGCCGAGACGGCGGGAGGGCCGACACCGGGGAGCTGTTTTTT. Its translation: CASSRDGGRADTGELFF.

V gene TRBV4-1 combines with J gene TRBJ2-1, with D maybe TRBD1 (5 bases). There are 14 residues in the CDR3. Per germline, CDR1 MGHRA and CDR2 YSYEKL. Trimming stripped 3 bases from V and 8 bases from J, with 14 bases between. The CDR3 nucleotides read TGCGCCAGCAGCCAGCGGCAGGGAAAGTATGAGCAGTTCTTC. The encoded protein is CASSQRQGKYEQFF.

The rearrangement links TRBV19 to TRBJ2-1, with D maybe TRBD2 (6 bases). The germline V gene encodes CDR1 LNHDA and CDR2 SQIVND (reference sequence). The CDR3 runs 14 residues. The V end lost 3 bases, the J end lost 8 bases, and 14 bases lay between the germline ends. CDR3 in DNA: TGTGCCAGTAGTATCTTCCAGGGAGGCTATGAGCAGTTCTTC. Residues: CASSIFQGGYEQFF.

The CDR3 region is CASSLTGLGGGTQYF. In DNA form, the CDR3 reads TGTGCCAGCAGCTTAACGGGATTGGGGGGGGGTACGCAGTATTTT. V gene TRBV11-3 combines with J gene TRBJ2-3; TRBD2 matches at 7 bases. V lost 2 bases, J lost 8 bases, and 10 bases stayed unmatched. Germline CDR1 reads SGHNT; CDR2 reads YENEEA. The CDR3 is 15 amino acids.

This chain uses TRBV19 with TRBJ1-2; maybe TRBD1 (5 bases). Germline CDR1 and CDR2: LNHDA and SQIVND (reference sequence). The V end lost 3 bases, the J end lost 4 bases, and 15 bases lay between the germline ends. CDR3 length equals 15 residues. The chain's CDR3 is CASSMSREVSYGYTF. The CDR3 DNA sequence: TGTGCCAGTAGTATGAGCAGGGAAGTATCCTATGGCTACACCTTC.

This clone was seen a few times. This chain joins TRBV2 and TRBJ1-5; 9 bases agree with TRBD1. The germline gives CDR1 SNHLY, CDR2 FYNNEI. V shed 4 bases and J 5 bases; nucleotides not matched to a gene: 3. The CDR3 is 14 amino acids. The CDR3 nucleotides read TGTGCCAGCAGTGCTTGGACAGGGGATCAGCCCCAGCATTTT. Translation gives CASSAWTGDQPQHF.

This chain connects TRBV7-2 to TRBJ2-3; a weak D match, TRBD2 (6 bases). The CDR3 is 18 residues long. Germline loops: CDR1 SGHTA, CDR2 FQGNSA. Trimming removed 4 bases at V and 3 bases at J, with 23 bases between. The CDR3 protein is CASSWPEDYREFTDTQYF. The CDR3 bases are TGTGCCAGCAGCTGGCCGGAGGACTATCGGGAGTTTACAGATACGCAGTATTTT. The whole variable domain, remainder taken from reference TRBV7-2 and TRBJ2-3, is GAGVSQSPSNKVTEKGKDVELRCDPISGHTALYWYRQSLGQGLEFLIYFQGNSAPDKSGLPSDRFSAERTGGSVSTLTIQRTQQEDSAVYLCASSWPEDYREFTDTQYFGPGTRLTVL.

This clone has just a few counts. The chain joins TRBV4-2 to TRBJ2-5, with TRBD2 identical over 9 bases. The CDR3 length is 16 residues. CDR1 LGHNA and CDR2 YNFKEQ come from the germline V gene. Trimming cost V 3 bases and J 2 bases; bases outside gene matches: 7. The CDR3 protein is CASSQRSGGPQETQYF. In DNA form, the CDR3 reads TGTGCCAGCAGCCAGAGGAGCGGGGGGCCGCAAGAGACCCAGTACTTC.

The V call is TRBV5-5, the J call TRBJ2-1, with 11 bases that match TRBD1. CDR1 SGHKS and CDR2 YYEKEE come from the germline V gene (reference sequence). With 0 bases clipped from V and 9 bases from J, the junction kept 5 bases outside the gene matches. The CDR3 runs 15 residues. The CDR3 reads CASSLGGQGVGEQFF. For the CDR3, the DNA is TGTGCCAGCAGCTTGGGGGGACAGGGGGTAGGTGAGCAGTTCTTC.

Concerning this clone itself: One end of the junction is discordant with germline, which a read error may explain. The gene calls are TRBV6-5 and TRBJ1-5; perhaps TRBD1 as D (5 bases). CDR3 length equals 13 residues. CDR1 is MNHEY and CDR2 is SVGAGI in the germline V gene. CDR3 sequence reads: CASRGGLSSPDLF. Written as DNA, the CDR3 is TGTGCCAGCAGGGGGGGATTGTCCAGTCCCGATCTTTTT.

This chain links TRBV7-2 with TRBJ1-4, with a tentative D call TRBD1 (5 bases). Deletions cut 5 bases from V and 10 bases from J, with 17 bases between. Germline V lookup: CDR1 SGHTA, CDR2 FQGNSA. This CDR3 comprises 14 residues. The CDR3 here is CASSLGLPLTKLFF. The CDR3 DNA follows: TGTGCCAGCAGCCTGGGACTCCCGTTGACAAAACTGTTTTTT.

The V call is TRBV5-1, the J call TRBJ2-5; 8 bases align to TRBD2. Per the germline V gene, CDR1 is SGHRS and CDR2 is YFSETQ. J lost 0 bases, V lost 5 bases, and 3 bases had no gene match. This CDR3 contains 14 residues. CDR3 in DNA: TGCGCCAGCAGGCCGACTAGCGACCAAGAGACCCAGTACTTC. Its translation: CASRPTSDQETQYF.

The chain joins TRBV5-4 to TRBJ2-7; 8 positions agree with TRBD1. CDR3 length equals 16 residues. The germline V gene has CDR1 SGHNT and CDR2 YYREEE (reference sequence). With 0 bases clipped from V and 5 bases from J, the junction kept 10 bases outside the gene matches. The CDR3 sequence: CASSLAGFDRGNEQYF. Written as DNA, the CDR3 is TGTGCCAGCAGCTTGGCGGGGTTCGACAGGGGAAACGAGCAGTACTTC.

CDR3: CASSPDRSYEQYF. CDR3 coding DNA: TGTGCCAGCAGCCCGGACAGGAGCTACGAGCAGTACTTC. The chain joins TRBV6-6 to TRBJ2-7; 7 bases align to TRBD1. Germline V gene sequence: CDR1 MNHNY, CDR2 SVGAGI (reference sequence). V shed 6 bases, J shed 3 bases, and the junction held 5 bases outside the gene matches. The CDR3 has 13 residues.